The 20 T cell receptor beta chains presented below share a single source sample, sequenced in a study of cytomegalovirus exposure and HLA in healthy donors. Profiled with immunoSEQ multiplex PCR; TCRdb holds only in-frame clones, not every one. Of about 280,000 clones in the sample, approximately 90% are singletons; the top ten hold approximately 0.9%. The sequencing input was PBMCs. The source of these receptors is a woman aged 18 to 35 in good health and CMV-seronegative.

The V and J genes are TRBV7-6 and TRBJ1-4; 12 positions match TRBD1. This CDR3 is 18 amino acids long. Germline V lookup: CDR1 SGHVS, CDR2 FNYEAQ. V lost 5 bases and J lost 4; bases outside the gene matches: 11. The CDR3 DNA follows: TGTGCCAGCAGCCGGTCCCGGGACAGGGGGCAGGTTAATGAAAAACTGTTTTTT. Protein product: CASSRSRDRGQVNEKLFF.

The chain employs TRBV7-2 and TRBJ2-7; 7 bases are shared with TRBD2. The CDR3 is 13 residues long. V was clipped by 3 bases and J by 4 bases; unmatched bases: 3. Germline CDR1 and CDR2: SGHTA and FQGNSA. The CDR3 loop is CASSFPGGYEQYF. The DNA of the CDR3 is TGTGCCAGCAGCTTTCCGGGGGGTTACGAGCAGTACTTC.

The chain combines TRBV10-2 with TRBJ2-3, with 10 nucleotides matching TRBD2. Trimming took 1 base from V and 1 from J; bases not matched to a gene: 11. Germline CDR1 WSHSY, CDR2 SAAADI. CDR3 length: 19 amino acids. For the CDR3, the DNA is TGCGCCAGCAGTGAGTGGGGACTAGCGAGTTTCCCCCGCACAGATACGCAGTATTTT. It is translated as CASSEWGLASFPRTDTQYF.

The chain links TRBV7-9 to TRBJ1-3; D is undetermined. Germline loops: CDR1 SEHNR, CDR2 FQNEAQ (reference sequence). The CDR3 is 16 residues long. Trimming pared 0 bases from V and 8 bases from J, leaving 17 bases between. The CDR3, as DNA: TGTGCCAGCAGCTTAGCAGTTGGAGCCGCATGGGACACCATATATTTT. This gives the protein CASSLAVGAAWDTIYF.

The V gene is TRBV7-2, the J gene TRBJ1-1; no clear D gene. This CDR3 has 16 residues. Germline V gives CDR1 SGHTA, CDR2 FQGNSA. V lost 5 bases and J lost 6, with 22 bases in between. CDR3 sequence: CASSLTYRTHSAEAFF. CDR3 DNA: TGTGCCAGCAGCCTTACGTACCGGACTCACTCTGCTGAAGCTTTCTTT.

The rearrangement uses TRBV28 and TRBJ1-2; 7 positions match TRBD1. Germline V gene sequence: CDR1 MDHEN, CDR2 SYDVKM. Trimming cost V 7 bases and J 5 bases; bases outside gene matches: 13. The CDR3 totals 15 residues. CDR3 protein: CASTARSDRRYGYTF. The CDR3, as DNA: TGTGCCAGCACCGCGAGGTCGGACAGGCGATATGGCTACACCTTC.

The rearrangement uses TRBV7-2 and TRBJ2-2, with D uncertain. This CDR3 is built from 14 residues. Trimming took 8 bases from V and 4 from J, leaving 14 bases between them. Germline assignment: CDR1 SGHTA and CDR2 FQGNSA. The CDR3 region is CASPLESSTGELFF. The CDR3 DNA is TGTGCCAGCCCTCTAGAATCGAGCACCGGGGAGCTGTTTTTT. Using reference TRBV7-2 and TRBJ2-2 for the parts outside the CDR3, the full variable domain is GAGVSQSPSNKVTEKGKDVELRCDPISGHTALYWYRQSLGQGLEFLIYFQGNSAPDKSGLPSDRFSAERTGGSVSTLTIQRTQQEDSAVYLCASPLESSTGELFFGEGSRLTVL.

This clone has a handful of counts. The rearrangement uses TRBV5-1 and TRBJ1-2; 10 bases fit TRBD1. J was trimmed by 4 bases and V by 3 bases; bases with no gene match: 3. This CDR3 has 14 residues. Germline CDR1 is SGHRS and CDR2 is YFSETQ. DNA for the CDR3: TGCGCCAGCAGCTGGGGACAGGGGATCTATGGCTACACCTTC. It encodes CASSWGQGIYGYTF. The full variable domain, completed using reference TRBV5-1 and TRBJ1-2, is KAGVTQTPRYLIKTRGQQVTLSCSPISGHRSVSWYQQTPGQGLQFLFEYFSETQRNKGNFPGRFSGRQFSNSRSEMNVSTLELGDSALYLCASSWGQGIYGYTFGSGTRLTVV.

V and J are TRBV5-1 and TRBJ2-7; 10 bases agree with TRBD1. The J segment lost 2 bases and the V segment lost 4 bases, leaving 3 bases of the junction unmatched. Germline-derived CDR1 and CDR2 are SGHRS and YFSETQ. The CDR3 runs 14 residues. This CDR3 reads CASSTGTGAYEQYF. As DNA, the CDR3 is TGCGCCAGCAGCACCGGGACAGGGGCCTACGAGCAGTACTTC. Supplemented by reference TRBV5-1 and TRBJ2-7, the full variable domain reads KAGVTQTPRYLIKTRGQQVTLSCSPISGHRSVSWYQQTPGQGLQFLFEYFSETQRNKGNFPGRFSGRQFSNSRSEMNVSTLELGDSALYLCASSTGTGAYEQYFGPGTRLTVT.

This sequence joins TRBV28 and TRBJ1-5; D is uncertain. Germline V gives CDR1 MDHEN, CDR2 SYDVKM. The CDR3 is made up of 15 amino acids. The V end lost 3 bases, the J end lost 3 bases, and 12 bases lay between the germline ends. The CDR3 DNA follows: TGTGCCAGCAGTTTTTATACCGGGATCAATCAGCCCCAGCATTTT. Translation gives CASSFYTGINQPQHF.

The chain has TRBV6-4 and TRBJ1-5, with a weak D call TRBD1 (5 bases). The CDR3 contains 14 residues. V dropped 0 bases and J dropped 4 bases, with 7 bases sitting between them. Per germline, CDR1 MRHNA and CDR2 SNTAGT. This chain's CDR3 is CASSDSGGNQPQHF. The CDR3 DNA follows: TGTGCCAGCAGTGACTCTGGGGGGAATCAGCCCCAGCATTTT.

The chain has TRBV27 and TRBJ2-7, with D perhaps TRBD2 (6 bases). CDR3 length: 14 amino acids. Trimming removed 5 bases from V and 6 bases from J, with 17 bases in between. Germline CDR1 reads MNHEY; CDR2 reads SMNVEV (reference sequence). The CDR3 loop is CASSRGVKPGEQYF. The CDR3, as DNA: TGTGCCAGCAGTCGCGGGGTTAAGCCGGGCGAGCAGTACTTC.

The V call is TRBV9, the J call TRBJ1-6, with a tentative D call TRBD1 (5 bases). The V end was cut by 0 bases, the J end by 4 bases, with 8 bases between. Germline CDR1 and CDR2: SGDLS and YYNGEE. The CDR3 has 15 amino acids. In DNA form, the CDR3 reads TGTGCCAGCAGCGTAGCGTCAGGGTATAATTCACCCCTCCACTTT. It specifies CASSVASGYNSPLHF.

The gene calls are TRBV29-1 and TRBJ1-2, with D perhaps TRBD1 (5 bases). This CDR3 is 12 amino acids long. In germline, CDR1 is SQVTM, CDR2 ANQGSEA. V lost 4 bases and J lost 6, with 12 bases in between. The CDR3 DNA follows: TGCAGCGTTGTCGGCAGGGAAGATGGCTACACCTTC. This codes for CSVVGREDGYTF.

CDR3 nucleotide sequence: TGTGCCAGCACCCCCCAGCTAGCGGGATCCAATGAGCAGTTCTTC. Encoded protein: CASTPQLAGSNEQFF. The chain joins TRBV2 to TRBJ2-1; 9 nucleotides line up with TRBD2. Germline V gene sequence: CDR1 SNHLY, CDR2 FYNNEI. J gave up 6 bases and V 7 bases, and 10 bases lay outside the gene matches. There are 15 residues in the CDR3. Using reference TRBV2 and TRBJ2-1 for the parts outside the CDR3, the full variable domain is EPEVTQTPSHQVTQMGQEVILRCVPISNHLYFYWYRQILGQKVEFLVSFYNNEISEKSEIFDDQFSVERPDGSNFTLKIRSTKLEDSAMYFCASTPQLAGSNEQFFGPGTRLTVL.

The J gene is TRBJ2-1, the V gene TRBV10-2, with 7 bases that match TRBD2. CDR1 and CDR2 from the germline V gene are WSHSY and SAAADI. With 8 bases clipped from V and 5 bases from J, the junction kept 12 bases outside the gene matches. The CDR3 totals 15 residues. CDR3 residues: CASREDRLAHNEQFF. The CDR3 nucleotides read TGCGCCAGCCGGGAAGACAGACTAGCCCACAATGAGCAGTTCTTC.

The chain links TRBV7-2 to TRBJ2-7; TRBD1 agrees at 10 bases. Germline values: CDR1 SGHTA, CDR2 FQGNSA. The CDR3 covers 15 residues. V lost 6 bases and J lost 3; bases outside the gene matches: 8. The CDR3 bases are TGTGCCAGCAGTACAAGCGGGACAGGGGTCTACGAGCAGTACTTC. Translation: CASSTSGTGVYEQYF.

V and J are TRBV19 and TRBJ1-5, with D maybe TRBD1 (6 bases). The CDR3 contains 15 residues. Germline V lookup: CDR1 LNHDA, CDR2 SQIVND (reference sequence). V was shortened by 7 bases and J by 1 base, with 14 bases between the two germline ends. The CDR3 reads CASKGQLGSNQPQHF. The CDR3 bases are TGTGCCAGTAAGGGACAACTCGGGAGCAATCAGCCCCAGCATTTT.

The chain is built from TRBV7-8 and TRBJ2-1; TRBD1 matches at 7 bases. CDR3 length equals 15 residues. Germline CDR1 and CDR2: SGHVS and FQNEAQ. V was pared by 5 bases and J by 2 bases, with 6 bases of the junction left unmatched. This CDR3 is CASSKTGETYNEQFF. CDR3 sequence (DNA): TGTGCCAGCAGCAAAACAGGGGAGACCTACAATGAGCAGTTCTTC.

The chain joins TRBV7-2 to TRBJ2-3; maybe TRBD1 (5 bases). Looked up from germline, CDR1 is SGHTA and CDR2 is FQGNSA. Between the trimmed V and J ends, which lost 4 bases and 0 bases, there was a span of 11 bases. The CDR3 extends over 15 amino acids. The CDR3 protein is CASSSRTGSTDTQYF. CDR3 DNA sequence: TGTGCCAGCAGCTCACGTACAGGTAGCACAGATACGCAGTATTTT.